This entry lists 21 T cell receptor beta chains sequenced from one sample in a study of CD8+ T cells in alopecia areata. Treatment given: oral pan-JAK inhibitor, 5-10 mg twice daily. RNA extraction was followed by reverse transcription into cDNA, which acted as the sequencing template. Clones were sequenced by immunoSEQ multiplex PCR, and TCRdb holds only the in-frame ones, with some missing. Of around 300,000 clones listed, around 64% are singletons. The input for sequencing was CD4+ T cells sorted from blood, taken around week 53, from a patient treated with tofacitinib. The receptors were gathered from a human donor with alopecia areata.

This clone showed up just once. CDR3 protein: CAWSVPSGRQETQYF. DNA for the CDR3: TGTGCCTGGAGTGTACCGTCGGGTAGACAAGAGACCCAGTACTTC. The chain is built from TRBV30 and TRBJ2-5; D gene unclear. Trimming shortened V by 0 bases and J by 2 bases, and 13 bases separated the two germline ends. Per the germline V gene, CDR1 is GTSNPN and CDR2 is SVGIG (reference sequence). CDR3 size: 15 residues.

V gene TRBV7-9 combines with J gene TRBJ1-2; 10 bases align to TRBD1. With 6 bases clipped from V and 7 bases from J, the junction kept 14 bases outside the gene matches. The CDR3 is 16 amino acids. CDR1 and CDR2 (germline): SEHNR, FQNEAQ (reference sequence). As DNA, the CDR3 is TGTGCCAGCAGGTCCGGGACAGGGGCGACCCTCCGTGGCTACACCTTC. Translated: CASRSGTGATLRGYTF.

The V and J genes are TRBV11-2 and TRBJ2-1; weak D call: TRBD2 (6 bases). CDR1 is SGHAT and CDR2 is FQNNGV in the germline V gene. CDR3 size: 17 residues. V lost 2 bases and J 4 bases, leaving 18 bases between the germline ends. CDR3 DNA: TGTGCCAGCAGCTTAACCGGGGGACCTAACACTTACAATGAGCAGTTCTTC. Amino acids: CASSLTGGPNTYNEQFF.

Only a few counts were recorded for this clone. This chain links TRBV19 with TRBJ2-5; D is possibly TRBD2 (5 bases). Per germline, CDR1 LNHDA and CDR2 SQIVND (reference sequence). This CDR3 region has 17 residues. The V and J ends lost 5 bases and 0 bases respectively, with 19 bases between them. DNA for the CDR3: TGTGCCAGTAGTGCAGCGGACCTCGGAGCTTACCAAGAGACCCAGTACTTC. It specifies CASSAADLGAYQETQYF.

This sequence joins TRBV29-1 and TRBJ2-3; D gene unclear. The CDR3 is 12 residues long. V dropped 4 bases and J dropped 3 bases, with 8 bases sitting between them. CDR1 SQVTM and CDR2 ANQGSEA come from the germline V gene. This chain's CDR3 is CSVGPGTDTQYF. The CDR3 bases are TGCAGCGTTGGCCCTGGAACAGATACGCAGTATTTT.

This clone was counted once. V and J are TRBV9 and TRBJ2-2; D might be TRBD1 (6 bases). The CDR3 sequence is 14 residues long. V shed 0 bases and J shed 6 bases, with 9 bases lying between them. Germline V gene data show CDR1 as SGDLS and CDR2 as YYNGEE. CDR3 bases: TGTGCCAGCAGCGTAGGGCAGGGGCCCGGGGAGCTGTTTTTT. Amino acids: CASSVGQGPGELFF.

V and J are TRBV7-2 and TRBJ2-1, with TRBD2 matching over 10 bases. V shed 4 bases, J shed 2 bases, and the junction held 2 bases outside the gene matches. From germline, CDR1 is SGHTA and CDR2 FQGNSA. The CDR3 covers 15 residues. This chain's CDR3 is CASSSSGGAYNEQFF. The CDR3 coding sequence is TGTGCCAGCAGCTCCAGCGGGGGGGCCTACAATGAGCAGTTCTTC.

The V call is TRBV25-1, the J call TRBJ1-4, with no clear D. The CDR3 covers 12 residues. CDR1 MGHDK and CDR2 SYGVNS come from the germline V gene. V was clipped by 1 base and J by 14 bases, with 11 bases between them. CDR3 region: CASSELGYYLFF. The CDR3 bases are TGTGCCAGCAGTGAATTGGGGTACTATCTGTTTTTT.

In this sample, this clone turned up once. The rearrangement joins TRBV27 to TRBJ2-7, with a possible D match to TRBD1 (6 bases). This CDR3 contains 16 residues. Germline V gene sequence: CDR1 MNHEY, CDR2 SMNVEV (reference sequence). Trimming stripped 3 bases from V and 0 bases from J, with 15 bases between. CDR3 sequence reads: CASSFGGPRNSYEQYF. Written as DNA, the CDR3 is TGTGCCAGCAGTTTTGGGGGCCCCCGGAACTCCTACGAGCAGTACTTC.

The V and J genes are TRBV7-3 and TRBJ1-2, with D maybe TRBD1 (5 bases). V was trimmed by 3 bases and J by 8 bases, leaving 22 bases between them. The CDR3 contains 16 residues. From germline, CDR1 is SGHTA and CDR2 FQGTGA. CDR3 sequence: CASSFRPTGGPFGYTF. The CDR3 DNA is TGTGCCAGCAGCTTTAGGCCCACCGGGGGACCGTTCGGCTACACCTTC.

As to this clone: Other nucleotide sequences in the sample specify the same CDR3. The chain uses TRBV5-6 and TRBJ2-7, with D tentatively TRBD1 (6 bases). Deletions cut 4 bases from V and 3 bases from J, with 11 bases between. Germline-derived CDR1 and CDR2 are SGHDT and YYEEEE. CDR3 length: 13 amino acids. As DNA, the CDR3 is TGTGCCAGCAGCCTAGTACAGGGCTACGAGCAGTACTTC. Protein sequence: CASSLVQGYEQYF.

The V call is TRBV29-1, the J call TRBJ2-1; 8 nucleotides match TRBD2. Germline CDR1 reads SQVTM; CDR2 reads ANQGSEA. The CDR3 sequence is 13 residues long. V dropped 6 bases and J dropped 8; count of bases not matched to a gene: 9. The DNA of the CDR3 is TGCAGCGTCAGTAGCGGGGTGGGTGATGAGCAGTTCTTC. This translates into CSVSSGVGDEQFF.

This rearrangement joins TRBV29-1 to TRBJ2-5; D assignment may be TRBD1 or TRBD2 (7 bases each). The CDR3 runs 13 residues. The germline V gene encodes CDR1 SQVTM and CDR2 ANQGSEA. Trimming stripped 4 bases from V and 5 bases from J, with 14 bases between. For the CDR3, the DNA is TGCAGCGTTGTCGGTCAGGGGGGGGAGACCCAGTACTTC. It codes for CSVVGQGGETQYF.

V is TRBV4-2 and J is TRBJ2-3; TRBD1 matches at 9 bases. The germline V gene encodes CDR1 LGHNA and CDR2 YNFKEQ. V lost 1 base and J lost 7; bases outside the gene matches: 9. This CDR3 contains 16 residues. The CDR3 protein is CASSQASGQGHNTQYF. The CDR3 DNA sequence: TGTGCCAGCAGCCAAGCAAGCGGACAGGGGCACAATACGCAGTATTTT.

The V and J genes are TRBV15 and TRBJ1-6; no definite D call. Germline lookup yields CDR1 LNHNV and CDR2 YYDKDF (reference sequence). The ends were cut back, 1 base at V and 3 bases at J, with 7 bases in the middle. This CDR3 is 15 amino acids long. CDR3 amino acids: CATSRGACYNSPLHF. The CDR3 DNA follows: TGTGCCACCAGCAGAGGGGCCTGCTATAATTCACCCCTCCACTTT.

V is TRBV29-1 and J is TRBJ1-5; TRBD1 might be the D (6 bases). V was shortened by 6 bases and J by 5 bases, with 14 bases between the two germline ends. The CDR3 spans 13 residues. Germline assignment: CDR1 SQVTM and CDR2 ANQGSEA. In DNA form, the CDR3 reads TGCAGCGTAGGCGACAGGCAGCATCAGCCCCAGCATTTT. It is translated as CSVGDRQHQPQHF.

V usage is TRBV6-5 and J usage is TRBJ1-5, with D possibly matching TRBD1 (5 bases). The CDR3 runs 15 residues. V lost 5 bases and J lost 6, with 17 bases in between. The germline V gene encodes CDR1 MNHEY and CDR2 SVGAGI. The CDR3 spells CASSRGWERGQPQHF. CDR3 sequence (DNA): TGTGCCAGCAGTAGGGGCTGGGAGAGGGGTCAGCCCCAGCATTTT.

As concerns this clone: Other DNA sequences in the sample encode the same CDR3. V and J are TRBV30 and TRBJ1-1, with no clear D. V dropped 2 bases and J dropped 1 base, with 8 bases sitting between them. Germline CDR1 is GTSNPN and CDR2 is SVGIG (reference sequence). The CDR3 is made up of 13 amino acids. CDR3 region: CAWSRGRNTEAFF. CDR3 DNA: TGTGCCTGGAGTCGTGGCAGGAACACTGAAGCTTTCTTT.

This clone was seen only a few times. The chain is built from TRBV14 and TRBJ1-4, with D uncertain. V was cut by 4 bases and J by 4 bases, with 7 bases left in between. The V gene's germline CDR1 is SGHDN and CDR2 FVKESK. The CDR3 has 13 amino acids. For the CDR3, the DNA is TGTGCCAGCAGCCGGCAGTTTAATGAAAAACTGTTTTTT. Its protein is CASSRQFNEKLFF.

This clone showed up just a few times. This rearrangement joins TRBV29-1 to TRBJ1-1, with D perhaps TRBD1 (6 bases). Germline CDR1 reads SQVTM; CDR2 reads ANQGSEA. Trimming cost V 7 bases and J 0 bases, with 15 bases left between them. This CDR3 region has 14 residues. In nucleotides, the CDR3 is TGCAGCGCTTACCAGAGACAGGTGAACACTGAAGCTTTCTTT. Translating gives CSAYQRQVNTEAFF.

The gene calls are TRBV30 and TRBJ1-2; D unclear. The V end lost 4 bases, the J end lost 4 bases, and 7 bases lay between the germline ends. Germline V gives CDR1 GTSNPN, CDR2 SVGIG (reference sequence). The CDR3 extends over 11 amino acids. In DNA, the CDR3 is TGTGCCTGGACCGGGCTCTATGGCTACACCTTC. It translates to CAWTGLYGYTF.